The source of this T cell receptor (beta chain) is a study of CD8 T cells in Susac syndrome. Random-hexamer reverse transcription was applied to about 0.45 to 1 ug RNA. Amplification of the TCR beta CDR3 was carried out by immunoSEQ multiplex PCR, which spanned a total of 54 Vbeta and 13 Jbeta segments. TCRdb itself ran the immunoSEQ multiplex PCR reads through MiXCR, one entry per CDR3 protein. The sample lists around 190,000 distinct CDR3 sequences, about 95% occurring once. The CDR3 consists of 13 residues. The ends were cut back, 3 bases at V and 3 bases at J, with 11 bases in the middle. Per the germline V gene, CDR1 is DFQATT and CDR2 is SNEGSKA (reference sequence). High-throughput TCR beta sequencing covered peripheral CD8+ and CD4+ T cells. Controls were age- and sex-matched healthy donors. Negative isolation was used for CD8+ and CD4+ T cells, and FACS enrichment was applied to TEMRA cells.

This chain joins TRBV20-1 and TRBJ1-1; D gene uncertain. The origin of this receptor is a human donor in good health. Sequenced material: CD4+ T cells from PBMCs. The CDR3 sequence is CSASRGRDTEAFF. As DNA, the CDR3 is TGCAGTGCTAGTCGGGGAAGGGACACTGAAGCTTTCTTT.